This T cell receptor beta chain was recorded in a study of beta chain features in type 1 diabetes (dated 2018 in TCRdb). Looking at the study overall: Mean age, gender distribution, total cell number and subset yield did not differ between patients and healthy donors. In the study, TCRB repertoires of sorted circulating CD4+ T cell subsets from recently diagnosed type 1 diabetes patients were compared with those of matched healthy donors. Regulatory and stem cell-like memory subsets were isolated from only 8 patients and roughly eight healthy donors, whereas naive and central memory subsets came from all 30 or so donors. A total of just under 110,000,000 sorted cells were examined across all samples, and RNA yield correlated strongly with the number of cells per subset.

What the work shows at the level of the full study, not this receptor alone: Naive, central memory and regulatory TCRB repertoires appeared more similar among patients than among healthy donors. Sequencing cDNA rather than genomic DNA could over-represent highly expressing activated cells, although activation and CD3 levels did not differ between groups. A moderate but significant shortening of TCRB CDR3 length was observed in type 1 diabetes patients in all four CD4+ subsets. PCR might favor shorter templates, but patient and control samples were amplified and corrected together, so any skew would affect both groups equally. Because small numbers of individuals were included in the HLA sub-analyses, any influence of HLA type on TCRB rearrangement was left unresolved. Patients with type 1 diabetes made fewer insertions and deleted more nucleotides at VDJ recombination sites, implying thymic rearrangement abnormalities.

In regard to this clone: Which antigen it targets is not known. No much larger clone exists at a distance of one base, and base qualities are not known.

All of the isolated RNA was reverse transcribed with the High Capacity cDNA Reverse Transcription Kit, so expressed TCRB transcripts were sequenced. Deep immunoSEQ sequencing was performed on naive, central memory and regulatory T cell samples, with an average of roughly 3.3 million total reads per sample. Sorted cells were lysed in RLT buffer and RNA was extracted with DNase-treated RNeasy Micro or Mini kits, depending on cell number. Each cell subset was processed separately to prevent cross-contamination, with patient and healthy donor samples processed together. TCRB sequences were amplified from cDNA with the immunoSEQ multiplex PCR, producing 87-bp fragments spanning the CDR3 region. Sequencing of the amplicons was performed on the Illumina HiSeq platform. The study's processing was this. Synthetic template baselines were used to correct PCR bias computationally, reads within Hamming distance 2 were collapsed, and singletons that could not be merged were discarded. By aligning reads against IMGT, V, D and J genes, CDR3 length, and insertions or deletions at six rearrangement sites were assigned. Within each subset, clonotype counts were normalized to the number of sorted cells before true diversity and Gini coefficients were calculated with the tcR R package. The overlap coefficient, calculated on TCRB nucleotide sequences, was used to quantify repertoire sharing. Out-of-frame TCRB sequences from naive cells were analyzed to stand in for the pre-selection repertoire. Here the immuneACCESS table is served through TCRdb, limited to in-frame sequences with V and J called. Missing clones are a known gap in these copies; in checked studies unresolved V genes cover under half, and the rest lacks a known reason. The DNA gave D and trimming, while V, J and clone size come from that table. The sample table lists around 710,000 clones, around 12% of them with a count of one. Around 0.12% of the sample lies in the top ten.

Each donor gave one peripheral blood draw, averaging around 120 mL, which was collected into heparinised tubes. Using a panel that included CD45RO, CCR7, CD25, CD127, CD95 and CD27, naive, central memory, regulatory and stem cell-like memory CD4+ T cells were sorted on a BD FACSAria II. Purity was above 98% for every sorted population. PBMCs were isolated immediately by Lymphoprep density gradient centrifugation and stained directly without culture. To minimize batch effects, samples were stained and sorted in pairs, one healthy donor with one patient per experiment. The CDR3 covers 13 residues, taking in both the cysteine and the phenylalanine. Only the CDR3 part of the read is kept: 39 bases, read in frame from the first base. Looking up the germline V gene (reference sequence) yields CDR1 SEHNR and CDR2 FQNEAQ. Unmatched junction bases come to 7, with V trimmed by 1 base and J by 16 bases.

This clonotype was sampled from a man under 40 with type 1 diabetes. The chain links TRBV7-9 with TRBJ2-1, with 10 central nucleotides matching TRBD2. Sequencing used naive CD4+ T cells from blood. The cell subset or site label of this sample denotes: true naive CD4+ T cells. The nucleotides are TGTGCCAGCAGCTTAGGTGGGCTAGCGGGGGTTTTCTTC. It translates to CASSLGGLAGVFF. Beyond the CDR3, the reference TRBV7-9 and TRBJ2-1 genes provide the residues; the full variable domain reads: DTGVSQNPRHKITKRGQNVTFRCDPISEHNRLYWYRQTLGQGPEFLTYFQNEAQLEKSRLLSDRFSAERPKGSFSTLEIQRTEQGDSAMYLCASSLGGLAGVFFGPGTRLTVL.